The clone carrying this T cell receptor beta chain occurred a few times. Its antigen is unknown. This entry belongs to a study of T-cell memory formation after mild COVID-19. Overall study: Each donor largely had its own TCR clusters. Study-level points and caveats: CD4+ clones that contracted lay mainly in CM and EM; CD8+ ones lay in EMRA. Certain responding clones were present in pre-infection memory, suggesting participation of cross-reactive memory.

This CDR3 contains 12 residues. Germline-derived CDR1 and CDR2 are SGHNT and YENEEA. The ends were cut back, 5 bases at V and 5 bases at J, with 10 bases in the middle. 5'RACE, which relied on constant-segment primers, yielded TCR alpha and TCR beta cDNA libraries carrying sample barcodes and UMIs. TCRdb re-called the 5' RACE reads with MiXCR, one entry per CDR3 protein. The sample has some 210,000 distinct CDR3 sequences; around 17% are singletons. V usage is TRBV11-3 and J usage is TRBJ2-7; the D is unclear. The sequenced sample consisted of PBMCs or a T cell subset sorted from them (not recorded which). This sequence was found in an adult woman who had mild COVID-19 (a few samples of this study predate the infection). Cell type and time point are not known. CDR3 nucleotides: TGTGCCAGCAGCCGAATCAGTGACGAGCAGTACTTC. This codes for CASSRISDEQYF.